The clone carrying this T cell receptor (beta chain) has more than one count but fewer than ten. Its antigen is undetermined. The source of the sample is a study of regulatory T cells in long-lasting Graves disease. Findings and caveats of the study: Sample size was small, which may have lowered accuracy.

There are 14 residues in the CDR3. V lost 5 bases, J lost 1 base, and 11 bases lay in between. Germline V lookup: CDR1 SGHTA, CDR2 FQGNSA. The time point is: newly diagnosed GD, antithyroid drugs for less than 3 months. PBMC-derived RNA was used for the TCR library. CDR3 regions were amplified by Arm-PCR using iRepertoire HTBI primers to build TCR beta libraries. TCRdb reprocessed the multiplex PCR reads with MiXCR, giving one entry per CDR3 protein. The repertoire holds 500,000 to 700,000 distinct CDR3 sequences, with about 15% as singletons. These same records also appear under a second study, on T cells in Graves' hyperthyroidism and ophthalmopathy.

The chain combines TRBV7-2 with TRBJ2-5; possibly TRBD2 for D (5 bases). Material: peripheral blood mononuclear cells (PBMCs), obtained at new diagnosis, from a patient treated with antithyroid drugs. The sequence derives from a woman aged 25 to 39 with Graves disease. The CDR3, as DNA: TGTGCCAGCAGCCAGTCTGGGAGCCAAGAGACCCAGTACTTC. Encoded protein: CASSQSGSQETQYF.